The source of this T cell receptor beta chain is a study of blood T cell repertoires in COVID-19 (dated by TCRdb to the early 2020s). Regarding the research as a whole: Samples from collaborators originated in the United States, Italy and Spain and spanned both the acute and convalescent phases of COVID-19. The material from the prospective study consisted of cDNA or gDNA derived from T cells, B-cell-depleted T cells, or PBMCs. Subjects who had been exposed to COVID-19, were actively infected with it, or had recovered from it provided the deeply sampled blood TCRbeta repertoires that made up the dataset. The repertoires were made available in a free public database intended to serve as a resource for research on the immune response to SARS-CoV-2. Samples came from the ongoing ImmuneRACE study (first 160 participants) plus 1,254 subjects from 6 global collaborators. The sample metadata nearly always contained a de-identified subject ID, COVID-19 status, age in years and sex. Where HLA class I and class II types were available, the types were taken from metadata supplied by the sample provider, not from assay-based typing. Paper-wide results and their limitations: The amount of clinical and demographic metadata varied by source and participant and was provided uncurated.

TCRbeta CDR3 regions were amplified from genomic DNA using the immunoSEQ Assay, a bias-controlled multiplex PCR. Per the original workflow: Within the assay, amplification of reference gene primers was used to estimate how many nucleated cells each sample contained. To quantify the absolute abundance of each unique TCRbeta CDR3 rearrangement, sequence reads were collapsed and filtered. For each sample, productive Simpson clonality was calculated as the square root of Simpson's diversity index over productive rearrangements. As stored in TCRdb, this immuneACCESS dataset retains in-frame rearrangements with V and J assigned. A fraction of the clones does not appear; measured against another copy, unresolved V genes explain less than half of the discrepancy, and the remainder lacks a known reason. D and trimming come from the DNA, and the V and J calls and clone size come from that table. The sample has about 150,000 clones on record, just over 90% of them singletons. In total, the top ten clones hold approximately 5% of the sample.

At one collaborating source in Seattle, patients were enrolled during active infection and were followed longitudinally through the course of disease. Each collaborating institution followed its own protocols to collect whole blood in K2EDTA tubes. For TCRbeta analysis, collaborators shipped samples in one of three forms: frozen whole blood, isolated PBMCs, or DNA extracted from either of those sample types. As concerns this clone: Its antigen target is currently unknown. Per-nucleotide qualities are absent, and no much larger clonotype sits a single base away.

This TCR derives from a man younger than 30 with COVID-19, enrolled during active disease. Sequenced input: peripheral blood.

Here the CDR3 is given as CASSLNVGEEQFF. The nucleotides read TGTGCCAGCAGCTTAAATGTTGGGGAGGAGCAGTTCTTC. The chain is encoded by TRBV7-2 joined to TRBJ2-1; a weak D assignment points to TRBD2 (5 bases agree). The CDR1 and CDR2 encoded by the germline V gene are SGHTA and FQGNSA. V loses 2 bases, J loses 10 bases, and the germline ends lie 12 bases apart. From the cysteine through the phenylalanine, the CDR3 covers 13 amino acids. The read is trimmed to its CDR3 DNA, 39 bases read in frame from base 1.